This T cell receptor (beta chain) is from a study of identical twins. The ends lost 5 bases at V and 5 bases at J; junction bases unmatched: 6. Germline V gene sequence: CDR1 SEHNR, CDR2 FQNEAQ (reference sequence). This CDR3 has 14 amino acids. The donors were all healthy and Caucasian. TCRdb re-derived calls from the 5' RACE reads in MiXCR, one entry per CDR3 protein. This sample has some 500,000 distinct CDR3 sequences, with approximately 15% found just once. There are a few counts of this clonotype. Antigen: not known. Whole-study results and caveats: Not following the same donors, the study drew its conclusions from cross-sectional statistical analysis. Monozygotic twin pairs showed more out-of-frame TCR alpha sharing than models estimated. Zero-insertion analyses might be partly confounded by invariant T cells like MAIT and iNKT.

These data were also reused for a study on yellow fever vaccine responses in identical twins.

This clonotype was obtained from a woman aged 18-35 years in good health. The V call is TRBV7-9, the J call TRBJ2-1; 7 bases match TRBD1. Sequencing was done on a sample of CD4+ T cells sorted from blood. The CDR3 spells CASSPSTGNNEQFF. Here the CDR3 DNA reads TGTGCCAGCAGCCCCTCGACAGGGAACAATGAGCAGTTCTTC. The full variable domain, its missing parts supplied by reference TRBV7-9 and TRBJ2-1, is DTGVSQNPRHKITKRGQNVTFRCDPISEHNRLYWYRQTLGQGPEFLTYFQNEAQLEKSRLLSDRFSAERPKGSFSTLEIQRTEQGDSAMYLCASSPSTGNNEQFFGPGTRLTVL.